The source of this T cell receptor beta chain is a study of technical replicates of blood from several donors. The length of the CDR3 is 15 residues. The germline gives CDR1 SGHRS, CDR2 YFSETQ. The germline V and J ends were trimmed by 4 bases and 0 bases, with 8 bases remaining between them. Sequencing was performed with immunoSEQ multiplex PCR; in TCRdb, only in-frame clones are kept and a portion is missing. The data contain approximately 58,000 clones, roughly 90% of them singletons. The sequenced material came from PBMCs. This chain joins TRBV5-1 and TRBJ2-6; D remains ambiguous. This TCR was sampled from a human donor in good health. Some clones in this sample may be carry-over from other donors' samples. The CDR3 loop reads CASSLPTSGANVLTF. CDR3 bases: TGCGCCAGCAGCCTACCTACCTCTGGGGCCAACGTCCTGACTTTC. Full variable domain (missing parts from reference TRBV5-1 and TRBJ2-6): KAGVTQTPRYLIKTRGQQVTLSCSPISGHRSVSWYQQTPGQGLQFLFEYFSETQRNKGNFPGRFSGRQFSNSRSEMNVSTLELGDSALYLCASSLPTSGANVLTFGAGSRLTVL.